This TCR beta chain emerged from a study of blood T cell repertoires in COVID-19. Libraries were prepared by immunoSEQ multiplex PCR; TCRdb keeps only in-frame clonotypes and omits some of them. The sample lists more than 90,000 clones, around 92% occurring once. This CDR3 has 13 amino acids. This TCR came from a man between 50 and 59 years old with active COVID-19. The J gene is TRBJ2-3, the V gene TRBV12-1; the D segment call TRBD2 is taken from the table without a DNA check. TRBV12-1 is assigned pseudogene status. The sample was peripheral blood. As DNA, the CDR3 is TGTGCCAGCAGCTTCCCTCGCACAGATACGCAGTATTTT. It codes for CASSFPRTDTQYF.